These 32 T cell receptor beta chains came from one sample sequenced in a study of blood T cell repertoires in COVID-19. Produced via immunoSEQ multiplex PCR; TCRdb's table is partial and in-frame only. The table records under 100,000 clones, more than 70% of them present only once. The sample comprised peripheral blood. The receptors originated from a human donor in a cohort sampled during active COVID-19.

CDR3 in amino acids: CSVDNRGLTEAFF. The CDR3 coding sequence is TGCAGCGTTGACAACAGGGGGTTAACTGAAGCTTTCTTT. The chain recombines TRBV29-1 with TRBJ1-1; TRBD1 aligns across 8 bases. The V segment lost 3 bases and the J segment 5 bases; nucleotides outside the gene matches: 5. The CDR3 sequence is 13 residues long. CDR1 and CDR2 (germline): SQVTM, ANQGSEA.

This chain uses TRBV5-1 with TRBJ2-3; 7 positions agree with TRBD2. V trimming: 2 bases; J trimming: 1 base; junction bases outside the gene matches: 7. The CDR3 length is 16 residues. CDR1 and CDR2 from the germline V gene are SGHRS and YFSETQ. The CDR3 bases are TGCGCCAGCAGCTTAAGACTAGCCGACGGCACAGATACGCAGTATTTT. Translated: CASSLRLADGTDTQYF.

The CDR3 is CASRISLGDTEAFF. The CDR3, as DNA: TGTGCCAGCAGAATTTCCCTAGGGGACACTGAAGCTTTCTTT. J is TRBJ1-1 and V is TRBV7-9, with D possibly TRBD1 on 5 matching bases. Deletions cut 6 bases from V and 3 bases from J, with 14 bases between. This CDR3 is built from 14 residues. Per germline, CDR1 SEHNR and CDR2 FQNEAQ (reference sequence).

The chain couples TRBV5-1 to TRBJ2-3; TRBD2 aligns across 9 bases. This CDR3 contains 16 residues. V lost 0 bases to trimming and J lost 5 bases; unmatched junction nucleotides: 7. Germline CDR1 reads SGHRS; CDR2 reads YFSETQ. CDR3 sequence: CASSLEGGGAGDTQYF. As DNA, the CDR3 is TGCGCCAGCAGCTTGGAGGGCGGGGGGGCCGGAGATACGCAGTATTTT.

The rearrangement joins TRBV25-1 to TRBJ2-7, with D perhaps matching TRBD2 (6 bases). Looked up from germline, CDR1 is MGHDK and CDR2 is SYGVNS. This CDR3 has 13 amino acids. Trimming took 6 bases from V and 5 from J, leaving 14 bases between them. CDR3 residues: CASRQGGAHEQYF. For the CDR3, the DNA is TGTGCCAGCAGGCAAGGAGGGGCGCACGAGCAGTACTTC.

The chain is built from TRBV7-2 and TRBJ1-4; TRBD1 matches at 8 bases. The CDR3 length is 15 residues. Germline CDR1 is SGHTA and CDR2 is FQGNSA. V was pared by 5 bases and J by 6 bases, with 8 bases of the junction left unmatched. CDR3 loop: CASSTYRGADEKLFF. In DNA, the CDR3 is TGTGCCAGCAGCACATACAGGGGGGCAGATGAAAAACTGTTTTTT.

J is TRBJ1-4 and V is TRBV11-1; TRBD1 is a possible D gene (5 bases). Trimming shortened V by 5 bases and J by 7 bases, and 17 bases separated the two germline ends. Looked up from germline, CDR1 is SGHAT and CDR2 is FQDESV (reference sequence). The CDR3 has 15 residues. In nucleotides, the CDR3 is TGTGCCAGCAGCCGGGGGGACGAGTCCTCTGAAAAACTGTTTTTT. Its translation is CASSRGDESSEKLFF.

This clone was recorded only once. The chain couples TRBV19 to TRBJ2-5; 8 bases are a match to TRBD1. The CDR3 spans 15 residues. Germline trimming cut 5 bases from V and 8 bases from J; bases unmatched to any gene: 13. Germline assignment: CDR1 LNHDA and CDR2 SQIVND (reference sequence). Here the CDR3 reads CASSGAYRGSSTQYF. CDR3 nucleotides: TGTGCCAGTAGTGGGGCCTACAGGGGGTCGAGTACCCAGTACTTC.

The chain carries TRBV6-5 and TRBJ1-3; possibly TRBD1 for D (5 bases). The CDR3 sequence is 15 residues long. The V gene lost 6 bases and the J gene lost 0 bases, with 12 bases spanning the gap. Germline CDR1 and CDR2: MNHEY and SVGAGI. CDR3 loop: CASRRDYSSGNTIYF. In DNA form, the CDR3 reads TGTGCCAGCAGAAGGGACTACAGCTCTGGAAACACCATATATTTT.

The V and J genes are TRBV7-8 and TRBJ1-1, with 7 bases identical to TRBD1. CDR1 is SGHVS, CDR2 FQNEAQ, per germline. This CDR3 contains 16 residues. V shed 6 bases and J 0 bases; nucleotides not matched to a gene: 10. The CDR3 here is CASRTGAPTLNTEAFF. In nucleotides, the CDR3 is TGTGCCAGCAGAACAGGGGCGCCCACTTTGAACACTGAAGCTTTCTTT.

The gene calls are TRBV27 and TRBJ1-1; the D gene is possibly TRBD1 (5 bases). The germline V gene encodes CDR1 MNHEY and CDR2 SMNVEV (reference sequence). The ends were cut back, 4 bases at V and 7 bases at J, with 19 bases in the middle. CDR3 length: 15 amino acids. CDR3 bases: TGTGCCAGCAGTTGGCAGGGAATAGGTGTGGGTGAAGCTTTCTTT. Translated: CASSWQGIGVGEAFF.

The rearrangement links TRBV4-1 to TRBJ2-5; 7 bases line up with TRBD1. The CDR3 totals 14 residues. Trimming took 5 bases from V and 4 from J; bases not matched to a gene: 7. From germline, CDR1 is MGHRA and CDR2 YSYEKL. In DNA form, the CDR3 reads TGCGCCAGCAGCACACTAAGGGGGCCAGAGACCCAGTACTTC. Its translation is CASSTLRGPETQYF.

This clone occurred once. The chain's CDR3 is CAIGRSGGFTDTQYF. The CDR3 nucleotides read TGTGCCATCGGTCGTAGCGGGGGTTTCACAGATACGCAGTATTTT. The chain couples TRBV10-3 to TRBJ2-3, with 9 bases aligning to TRBD2. Per germline, CDR1 ENHRY and CDR2 SYGVKD. V lost 8 bases and J lost 2; bases outside the gene matches: 8. This CDR3 spans 15 amino acids.

The chain has TRBV27 and TRBJ1-2; 8 bases fit TRBD1. V dropped 5 bases and J dropped 5; count of bases not matched to a gene: 7. The CDR3 spans 14 residues. From germline, CDR1 is MNHEY and CDR2 SMNVEV (reference sequence). The CDR3 protein is CASSPDRGVYGYTF. The CDR3 bases are TGTGCCAGCAGTCCCGACAGGGGTGTTTATGGCTACACCTTC.

The chain recombines TRBV2 with TRBJ1-4; no clear D gene. CDR3 size: 14 residues. The germline V gene encodes CDR1 SNHLY and CDR2 FYNNEI. Between the trimmed V and J ends, which lost 3 bases and 5 bases, there was a span of 10 bases. CDR3 protein: CASSEGRLNEKLFF. In nucleotides, the CDR3 is TGTGCCAGCAGTGAGGGCAGATTAAATGAAAAACTGTTTTTT.

The gene calls are TRBV7-3 and TRBJ2-2, with unresolved D. The CDR3 is 13 residues long. Trimming cost V 4 bases and J 1 base, with 4 bases left between them. Germline-derived CDR1 and CDR2 are SGHTA and FQGTGA. The CDR3 nucleotides are TGTGCCAGCAGCTCCGGGAACACCGGGGAGCTGTTTTTT. Translation gives CASSSGNTGELFF.

The V call is TRBV29-1, the J call TRBJ1-2; tentatively, D is TRBD1 (5 bases). Germline CDR1 reads SQVTM; CDR2 reads ANQGSEA. The CDR3 has 12 residues. V shed 7 bases and J shed 8 bases, with 17 bases lying between them. The CDR3 DNA reads TGCAGCGCGCTCCTGGGGGGAGGGGGCTACACCTTC. Protein: CSALLGGGGYTF.

The chain recombines TRBV7-9 with TRBJ2-7, with 10 bases matching TRBD2. Germline values: CDR1 SEHNR, CDR2 FQNEAQ (reference sequence). The CDR3 runs to 15 residues. Trimming cost V 1 base and J 7 bases; bases outside gene matches: 7. The CDR3 region is CASSLESLAGVEQYF. The CDR3 region has the DNA TGTGCCAGCAGCTTAGAGAGTCTAGCGGGGGTTGAGCAGTACTTC. The whole variable domain, remainder taken from reference TRBV7-9 and TRBJ2-7, is DTGVSQNPRHKITKRGQNVTFRCDPISEHNRLYWYRQTLGQGPEFLTYFQNEAQLEKSRLLSDRFSAERPKGSFSTLEIQRTEQGDSAMYLCASSLESLAGVEQYFGPGTRLTVT.

The chain employs TRBV7-2 and TRBJ2-2, with D perhaps matching TRBD2 (6 bases). The CDR3 sequence is 13 residues long. Looked up from germline, CDR1 is SGHTA and CDR2 is FQGNSA. V lost 6 bases and J lost 5, with 10 bases in between. The CDR3 bases are TGTGCCAGCAGACCACTAGCAACCGGGGAGCTGTTTTTT. Protein sequence: CASRPLATGELFF.

The V and J genes are TRBV5-6 and TRBJ2-1, with D possibly being TRBD1 (6 bases). CDR1 is SGHDT, CDR2 YYEEEE, per germline. Trimming left V 2 bases short and J 8 bases short, with 8 bases between. The CDR3 consists of 12 residues. This CDR3 is CASSLQGYEQFF. The CDR3 bases are TGTGCCAGCAGCTTACAGGGCTATGAGCAGTTCTTC.

The gene calls are TRBV6-2 or TRBV6-3 and TRBJ1-6, with D perhaps TRBD1 (6 bases). V shed 4 bases and J shed 9 bases, with 16 bases lying between them. This CDR3 region has 15 residues. The V gene's germline CDR1 is MNHEY and CDR2 SVGEGT. CDR3 loop: CASSFGTLDSSPLHF. The CDR3 DNA sequence: TGTGCCAGCAGTTTTGGGACATTGGACAGTTCACCCCTCCACTTT.

V and J are TRBV25-1 and TRBJ1-2, with TRBD1 as a possible D gene (6 bases). Trimming pared 3 bases from V and 7 bases from J, leaving 12 bases between. This CDR3 is 13 amino acids long. Germline V gene lookup returns CDR1 MGHDK and CDR2 SYGVNS. In nucleotides, the CDR3 is TGTGCCAGCAGTGATCCGGGACAAGGTGGCTACACCTTC. Translated, it gives CASSDPGQGGYTF.

This chain joins TRBV5-6 and TRBJ1-2; D ambiguous. Germline V lookup: CDR1 SGHDT, CDR2 YYEEEE. The CDR3 runs to 14 residues. The V and J ends lost 1 base and 6 bases respectively, with 13 bases between them. CDR3 nucleotides: TGTGCCAGCAGCTTGATTGTCGCCGGGGATGGCTACACCTTC. Protein: CASSLIVAGDGYTF. Filled out from reference TRBV5-6 and TRBJ1-2, the complete variable domain reads DAGVTQSPTHLIKTRGQQVTLRCSPKSGHDTVSWYQQALGQGPQFIFQYYEEEERQRGNFPDRFSGHQFPNYSSELNVNALLLGDSALYLCASSLIVAGDGYTFGSGTRLTVV.

J is TRBJ2-7 and V is TRBV30, with 9 positions matching TRBD1. Germline-derived CDR1 and CDR2 are GTSNPN and SVGIG (reference sequence). The junction had 3 bases not matched to a gene; V was cut back by 4 bases and J by 2 bases. The CDR3 sequence is 13 residues long. The CDR3 protein is CAWTGTGPYEQYF. The CDR3 region has the DNA TGTGCCTGGACCGGGACAGGGCCCTACGAGCAGTACTTC.

The rearrangement uses TRBV28 and TRBJ2-5; 8 bases fit TRBD2. This CDR3 has 15 amino acids. Germline V CDR1 and CDR2: MDHEN, SYDVKM. V trimming: 4 bases; J trimming: 5 bases; junction bases outside the gene matches: 9. The CDR3 DNA follows: TGTGCCAGCAGTTCCCCGGGACTAGGAGCGGAGACCCAGTACTTC. Its translation: CASSSPGLGAETQYF.

This clone was seen just once. The chain is built from TRBV2 and TRBJ1-2; a possible D gene is TRBD1 (5 bases). The V gene's germline CDR1 is SNHLY and CDR2 FYNNEI. V lost 10 bases and J lost 8, with 23 bases in between. There are 14 residues in the CDR3. The CDR3 protein is CATTTVESPGGYTF. The CDR3 DNA reads as TGTGCCACCACGACAGTGGAGAGTCCAGGGGGCTACACCTTC.

The V call is TRBV12-3 or TRBV12-4, the J call TRBJ2-3; D remains ambiguous. The CDR3 runs 11 residues. Trimming shortened V by 3 bases and J by 5 bases, and 3 bases separated the two germline ends. The CDR3 nucleotides are TGTGCCAGCAGTTTTAGAGATACGCAGTATTTT. Its protein is CASSFRDTQYF.

This clone was detected many times. This specimen includes other DNA sequences encoding the same CDR3. The rearrangement links TRBV21-1 to TRBJ2-5; TRBD2, as called in the table, went unchecked against the DNA. TRBV21-1 is labeled a pseudogene. This CDR3 region has 18 residues. In DNA form, the CDR3 reads TGTGCCAGCCTTAAAGAAGTGCCAGCGGGGGGGGGCCAAGAGACCCAGTACTTC. Protein sequence: CASLKEVPAGGGQETQYF.

This sequence joins TRBV6-6 and TRBJ2-3; D is ambiguous. The CDR3 has 11 residues. Germline V lookup: CDR1 MNHNY, CDR2 SVGAGI (reference sequence). V was trimmed by 10 bases and J by 3 bases, leaving 8 bases between them. CDR3 sequence reads: CATLRTDTQYF. CDR3 sequence (DNA): TGTGCCACCCTACGTACAGATACGCAGTATTTT.

There are a few counts of this clone. The chain uses TRBV4-1 and TRBJ2-7; 7 bases match TRBD1. CDR1 and CDR2 (germline): MGHRA, YSYEKL. CDR3 size: 15 residues. V gave up 0 bases and J gave up 3 bases; unmatched junction bases: 5. The CDR3 sequence: CASSQDPGTDYEQYF. The CDR3 DNA reads as TGCGCCAGCAGCCAAGATCCTGGGACAGACTACGAGCAGTACTTC.

This clone was picked up one time. V and J are TRBV7-8 and TRBJ1-2; 10 bases are a match to TRBD1. Germline V gives CDR1 SGHVS, CDR2 FQNEAQ. The length of the CDR3 is 15 residues. The trim removed 4 bases at V and 7 bases at J, leaving 9 bases unmatched. This CDR3 is CASSYFPGQGFGYTF. The CDR3 bases are TGTGCCAGCAGCTACTTTCCGGGACAGGGGTTTGGCTACACCTTC.

This clone was seen once. The genes are TRBV9 and TRBJ1-1; TRBD1 is a possible D gene (6 bases). Germline CDR1 is SGDLS and CDR2 is YYNGEE. This CDR3 spans 14 amino acids. V was pared by 6 bases and J by 6 bases, with 18 bases between. For the CDR3, the DNA is TGTGCCAGCAACCGGGGACAATTAGAGGCTGAAGCTTTCTTT. Amino acids: CASNRGQLEAEAFF.